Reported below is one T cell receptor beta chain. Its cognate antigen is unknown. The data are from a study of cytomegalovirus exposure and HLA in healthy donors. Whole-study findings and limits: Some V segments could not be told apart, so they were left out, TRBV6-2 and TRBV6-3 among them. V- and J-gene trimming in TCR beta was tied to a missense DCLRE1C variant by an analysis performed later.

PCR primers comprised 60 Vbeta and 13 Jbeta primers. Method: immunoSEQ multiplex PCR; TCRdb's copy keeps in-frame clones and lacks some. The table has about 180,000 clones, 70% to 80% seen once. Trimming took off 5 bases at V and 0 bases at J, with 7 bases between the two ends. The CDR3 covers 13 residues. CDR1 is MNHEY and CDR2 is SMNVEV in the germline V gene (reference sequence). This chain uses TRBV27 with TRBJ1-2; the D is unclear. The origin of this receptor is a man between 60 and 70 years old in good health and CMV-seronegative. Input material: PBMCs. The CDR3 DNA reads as TGTGCCAGCAGTCCTTACACTAACTATGGCTACACCTTC. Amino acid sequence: CASSPYTNYGYTF.